These 31 T cell receptor beta chains came from one sample sequenced in a study of blood T cell repertoires in COVID-19. Sequenced by immunoSEQ multiplex PCR; TCRdb stores in-frame clones only, minus some. The top ten clones hold roughly an eighth of a sample with under 150,000 clones, approximately 81% of them seen once. The material sequenced was peripheral blood. The receptors stem from a human donor in a cohort sampled during active COVID-19.

The chain joins TRBV6-5 to TRBJ2-5, with D perhaps TRBD2 (6 bases). Germline V lookup: CDR1 MNHEY, CDR2 SVGAGI. V was clipped by 5 bases and J by 6 bases, with 13 bases between them. The CDR3 has 13 residues. The CDR3 DNA is TGTGCCAGCAGTCCCCGGGGGATGCAGACCCAGTACTTC. Translating gives CASSPRGMQTQYF.

The chain is built from TRBV6-5 and TRBJ2-2; TRBD1 is a possible D gene (6 bases). This CDR3 region has 13 residues. Trimming removed 2 bases at V and 8 bases at J, with 9 bases between. Germline-derived CDR1 and CDR2 are MNHEY and SVGAGI. The CDR3 sequence: CASSYLDRGELFF. The CDR3 nucleotides read TGTGCCAGCAGTTACCTCGACAGGGGGGAGCTGTTTTTT.

The chain is built from TRBV30 and TRBJ1-2; TRBD1 aligns across 9 bases. The ends lost 1 base at V and 0 bases at J; junction bases unmatched: 9. Germline loops: CDR1 GTSNPN, CDR2 SVGIG (reference sequence). This CDR3 spans 17 amino acids. CDR3 in amino acids: CAWSALDRGKANYGYTF. In nucleotides, the CDR3 is TGTGCCTGGAGTGCCCTCGACAGGGGGAAAGCTAACTATGGCTACACCTTC.

The chain carries TRBV6-5 and TRBJ1-2; the D gene is possibly TRBD1 (5 bases). CDR1 MNHEY and CDR2 SVGAGI come from the germline V gene. This CDR3 is 13 amino acids long. Trimming took off 7 bases at V and 3 bases at J, with 12 bases between the two ends. The CDR3 sequence: CASNPGLDYGYTF. CDR3 in DNA: TGTGCCAGCAACCCAGGGCTCGACTATGGCTACACCTTC.

The table lists this clone with a few counts. The chain carries TRBV11-2 and TRBJ1-1; D unclear. Germline V CDR1 and CDR2: SGHAT, FQNNGV. The ends were cut back, 1 base at V and 1 base at J, with 4 bases in the middle. CDR3 length: 13 amino acids. CDR3 amino acids: CASSLGKNTEAFF. Written as DNA, the CDR3 is TGTGCCAGCAGCTTAGGTAAGAACACTGAAGCTTTCTTT. Variable domain in full (rest from reference TRBV11-2 and TRBJ1-1): EAGVAQSPRYKIIEKRQSVAFWCNPISGHATLYWYQQILGQGPKLLIQFQNNGVVDDSQLPKDRFSAERLKGVDSTLKIQPAKLEDSAVYLCASSLGKNTEAFFGQGTRLTVV.

This clone was detected once. CDR3 amino acids: CASSQDRTAPFYEQYF. CDR3 sequence (DNA): TGTGCCAGCAGCCAAGATCGGACAGCCCCCTTTTACGAGCAGTACTTC. V usage is TRBV3-1 (or the pseudogene TRBV3-2) and J usage is TRBJ2-7; a weak D match, TRBD1 (6 bases). CDR3 length: 16 amino acids. Germline V gene sequence: CDR1 LGHDT, CDR2 YNNKEL (reference sequence). The germline V and J ends were trimmed by 0 bases and 4 bases, with 16 bases remaining between them.

V and J are TRBV6-5 and TRBJ1-1, with TRBD1 as a possible D gene (5 bases). The CDR3 has 13 amino acids. Germline loops: CDR1 MNHEY, CDR2 SVGAGI. Trimming stripped 7 bases from V and 1 base from J, with 10 bases between. The CDR3 DNA sequence: TGTGCCAGCAATCCAGGGTCGAACACTGAAGCTTTCTTT. Translating it yields CASNPGSNTEAFF.

In its sample, this clone was seen once. One junction end disagrees with the germline gene, perhaps due to a read error. The chain employs TRBV7-7 and TRBJ2-1, with D hard to call. CDR1 SSHAT and CDR2 FNYEAQ come from the germline V gene (reference sequence). The CDR3 length is 13 residues. The CDR3 DNA reads as TGTGCCAGCAGCTTAGACCATTACAATGATCAGTTCTTC. It yields the protein CASSLDHYNDQFF. Complete variable domain (other parts from reference TRBV7-7 and TRBJ2-1): GAGVSQSPRYKVTKRGQDVTLRCDPISSHATLYWYQQALGQGPEFLTYFNYEAQPDKSGLPSDRFSAERPEGSISTLTIQRTEQRDSAMYRCASSLDHYNDQFFGPGTRLTVL.

This chain links TRBV18 with TRBJ1-3, with unresolved D. The germline CDR1 and CDR2 sequences are KGHSH and LQKENI. CDR3 length: 16 residues. V was trimmed by 0 bases and J by 0 bases, leaving 9 bases between them. CDR3 sequence (DNA): TGTGCCAGCTCACCACCACCGAGAATCTCTGGAAACACCATATATTTT. It translates to CASSPPPRISGNTIYF.

V and J are TRBV6-6 and TRBJ2-3; 9 bases fit TRBD1. V shed 5 bases and J 3 bases; nucleotides not matched to a gene: 6. The CDR3 loop spans 15 amino acids. Germline CDR1 and CDR2: MNHNY and SVGAGI (reference sequence). CDR3 bases: TGTGCCAGCAGTGCCCCGGGACAGGGAACAGATACGCAGTATTTT. As protein: CASSAPGQGTDTQYF.

V gene TRBV5-5 combines with J gene TRBJ1-5; 9 nucleotides align to TRBD1. This CDR3 contains 15 residues. The trim removed 4 bases at V and 12 bases at J, leaving 14 bases unmatched. Looked up from germline, CDR1 is SGHKS and CDR2 is YYEKEE (reference sequence). The CDR3 coding sequence is TGTGCCAGCAGCCTCGCGGGACAGGGAGGTTTGGGCCAGCATTTT. Amino acids: CASSLAGQGGLGQHF.

This clone was observed a single time. The J gene is TRBJ2-1, the V gene TRBV4-3, with unresolved D. Germline loops: CDR1 LGHNA, CDR2 YSLEER. There are 16 residues in the CDR3. Trimming removed 2 bases at V and 2 bases at J, with 13 bases between. CDR3: CASSQKILSAYNEQFF. CDR3 bases: TGCGCCAGCAGCCAAAAGATCCTTTCGGCCTACAATGAGCAGTTCTTC.

This clone has more than one count but fewer than ten. The rearrangement joins TRBV5-1 to TRBJ1-6; a weak D match, TRBD1 (6 bases). Trimming shortened V by 8 bases and J by 5 bases, and 11 bases separated the two germline ends. The CDR3 is 13 residues long. The germline gives CDR1 SGHRS, CDR2 YFSETQ. The CDR3 DNA is TGCGCCAGTCACAGGGATAATAATTCACCCCTCCACTTT. It translates to CASHRDNNSPLHF.

The chain links TRBV7-8 to TRBJ1-3; D possibly corresponds to TRBD1 (6 bases). There are 15 residues in the CDR3. Germline values: CDR1 SGHVS, CDR2 FQNEAQ. The V end was cut by 0 bases, the J end by 0 bases, with 6 bases between. The CDR3 is CASSLARGSGNTIYF. DNA of the CDR3: TGTGCCAGCAGCTTAGCCAGGGGCTCTGGAAACACCATATATTTT.

The chain has TRBV27 and TRBJ2-7; D may be TRBD2 (6 bases). Trimming removed 0 bases from V and 8 bases from J, with 17 bases in between. The V gene's germline CDR1 is MNHEY and CDR2 SMNVEV (reference sequence). This CDR3 comprises 15 residues. The CDR3 loop reads CASSLSALGAGKQYF. The CDR3 bases are TGTGCCAGCAGTTTATCAGCACTAGGGGCGGGGAAGCAGTACTTC.

The chain links TRBV28 to TRBJ2-3; D possibly corresponds to TRBD2 (6 bases). This CDR3 has 13 residues. The germline V gene encodes CDR1 MDHEN and CDR2 SYDVKM. Trimming removed 5 bases from V and 6 bases from J, with 12 bases in between. The CDR3 loop is CASSPPGRDTQYF. In nucleotides, the CDR3 is TGTGCCAGCAGTCCCCCGGGGAGGGATACGCAGTATTTT. The full variable domain, with the rest looked up from reference TRBV28 and TRBJ2-3, is DVKVTQSSRYLVKRTGEKVFLECVQDMDHENMFWYRQDPGLGLRLIYFSYDVKMKEKGDIPEGYSVSREKKERFSLILESASTNQTSMYLCASSPPGRDTQYFGPGTRLTVL.

The CDR3 loop is CASSPGTGGYIQYF. The CDR3 region has the DNA TGTGCCAGCAGTCCCGGGACAGGGGGCTACATTCAGTACTTC. The chain carries TRBV6-2 or TRBV6-3 and TRBJ2-4, with TRBD1 matching over 12 bases. From germline, CDR1 is MNHEY and CDR2 SVGEGT. Unmatched junction bases numbered 4, after V lost 5 bases and J lost 8 bases. The CDR3 spans 14 residues.

The chain uses TRBV5-1 and TRBJ2-5; the match to TRBD1 covers 7 bases. J was trimmed by 0 bases and V by 2 bases; bases with no gene match: 4. The germline V gene encodes CDR1 SGHRS and CDR2 YFSETQ. CDR3 length: 15 residues. As DNA, the CDR3 is TGCGCCAGCAGCTTAACTGGGACAGACCAAGAGACCCAGTACTTC. This translates into CASSLTGTDQETQYF.

This CDR3 reads CASSYPGGGTGELFF. The DNA of the CDR3 is TGTGCCAGCAGTTACCCGGGGGGCGGTACCGGGGAGCTGTTTTTT. This chain connects TRBV6-5 to TRBJ2-2; TRBD2 is a possible D gene (7 bases). In germline, CDR1 is MNHEY, CDR2 SVGAGI. This CDR3 is built from 15 residues. Deletions cut 2 bases from V and 5 bases from J, with 12 bases between.

The rearrangement joins TRBV4-3 to TRBJ1-3; D is uncertain. The CDR3 loop spans 15 amino acids. Germline V gene lookup returns CDR1 LGHNA and CDR2 YSLEER. The germline V and J ends were trimmed by 2 bases and 2 bases, with 10 bases remaining between them. This CDR3 is CASSQRGLPGNTIYF. CDR3 nucleotide sequence: TGCGCCAGCAGCCAACGGGGTTTGCCTGGAAACACCATATATTTT.

This clone was observed once. This CDR3 reads CASSPRTGLHYGYTF. As DNA, the CDR3 is TGTGCCAGTAGTCCAAGGACAGGGCTGCACTATGGCTACACCTTC. The gene calls are TRBV19 and TRBJ1-2; 8 bases align to TRBD1. CDR3 length equals 15 residues. In germline, CDR1 is LNHDA, CDR2 SQIVND (reference sequence). Germline trimming cut 5 bases from V and 3 bases from J; bases unmatched to any gene: 8.

Only one count was recorded for this clone. The rearrangement links TRBV5-1 to TRBJ2-1; D possibly corresponds to TRBD2 (6 bases). The germline V gene has CDR1 SGHRS and CDR2 YFSETQ. The CDR3 runs 16 residues. V was cut by 4 bases and J by 1 base, with 15 bases left in between. CDR3 in amino acids: CASSPTGERSYNEQFF. The DNA for the CDR3 is TGCGCCAGCAGCCCGACGGGGGAGAGGTCCTACAATGAGCAGTTCTTC.

This chain connects TRBV6-2 or TRBV6-3 to TRBJ2-3; 8 positions agree with TRBD1. Germline values: CDR1 MNHEY, CDR2 SVGEGT. This CDR3 is 14 amino acids long. V trimming: 2 bases; J trimming: 8 bases; junction bases outside the gene matches: 6. CDR3 bases: TGTGCCAGCAGTTACCCCCGGACAGGGACTACGCAGTATTTT. Translation: CASSYPRTGTTQYF.

As to this clone: Mismatch with germline at one junction end may stem from a read error. This chain uses TRBV5-4 with TRBJ2-1; D uncertain. CDR1 and CDR2 from the germline V gene are SGHNT and YYREEE (reference sequence). The CDR3 extends over 12 amino acids. CDR3 in DNA: TGTGCCAGCAGCTTAGTGGTGGGTGAGCGGTTCTTC. This sequence encodes CASSLVVGERFF.

The CDR3 region is CATVGQGKDYGYTF. CDR3 nucleotide sequence: TGTGCCACCGTGGGACAGGGGAAGGACTATGGCTACACCTTC. The chain joins TRBV6-5 to TRBJ1-2, with TRBD1 identical over 10 bases. Germline V gene lookup returns CDR1 MNHEY and CDR2 SVGAGI. The CDR3 runs to 14 residues. V was pared by 10 bases and J by 3 bases, with 8 bases of the junction left unmatched.

This clone was counted a few times. The CDR3 nucleotides read TGTGCCAGTAGTAGACAGGGGGCGGACAATCAGCCCCAGCATTTT. This gives the protein CASSRQGADNQPQHF. V and J are TRBV19 and TRBJ1-5, with 10 bases identical to TRBD1. V lost 4 bases, J lost 3 bases, and 3 bases stayed unmatched. This CDR3 spans 15 amino acids. Germline V CDR1 and CDR2: LNHDA, SQIVND (reference sequence).

This rearrangement joins TRBV3-1 (or the pseudogene TRBV3-2) to TRBJ2-1; D perhaps matches TRBD2 (6 bases). Germline loops: CDR1 LGHDT, CDR2 YNNKEL (reference sequence). V was trimmed by 0 bases and J by 10 bases, leaving 16 bases between them. The CDR3 sequence is 15 residues long. CDR3 sequence (DNA): TGTGCCAGCAGCCAAGACCTAGCGAGGGGATACGAGCAGTTCTTC. Protein product: CASSQDLARGYEQFF.

This sequence joins TRBV2 and TRBJ2-7, with D maybe TRBD2 (5 bases). In germline, CDR1 is SNHLY, CDR2 FYNNEI. The CDR3 runs to 11 residues. CDR3 nucleotides: TGTGCCAGCAGTGAGCTATCACGGAGGTTCGTC. It encodes CASSELSRRFV.

The chain combines TRBV11-2 with TRBJ1-2, with D perhaps matching TRBD1 (5 bases). This CDR3 has 12 amino acids. V was trimmed by 4 bases and J by 6 bases, leaving 9 bases between them. Germline CDR1 is SGHAT and CDR2 is FQNNGV. The CDR3 sequence: CASSSHRHGYTF. DNA for the CDR3: TGTGCCAGCAGCTCCCACAGGCATGGCTACACCTTC. Full variable domain (rest looked up from reference TRBV11-2 and TRBJ1-2): EAGVAQSPRYKIIEKRQSVAFWCNPISGHATLYWYQQILGQGPKLLIQFQNNGVVDDSQLPKDRFSAERLKGVDSTLKIQPAKLEDSAVYLCASSSHRHGYTFGSGTRLTVV.

The chain uses TRBV3-1 (or the pseudogene TRBV3-2) and TRBJ2-2; 7 bases map to TRBD1. V shed 4 bases and J 3 bases; nucleotides not matched to a gene: 2. In germline, CDR1 is LGHDT, CDR2 YNNKEL (reference sequence). This CDR3 is built from 14 residues. The CDR3 DNA reads TGTGCCAGCAGCCCACAGGGGTACACCGGGGAGCTGTTTTTT. Translation: CASSPQGYTGELFF.

The rearrangement joins TRBV2 to TRBJ2-2, with TRBD2 matching 7 bases. V lost 5 bases to trimming and J lost 4 bases; unmatched junction nucleotides: 1. Germline V gene data show CDR1 as SNHLY and CDR2 as FYNNEI. The CDR3 contains 13 residues. CDR3 sequence: CASSRGVTGELFF. The DNA of the CDR3 is TGTGCCAGCAGTCGGGGGGTCACCGGGGAGCTGTTTTTT.